This note documents a single TCR beta chain sequence. The table lists this clone with a count of one. Its specific antigen is unknown. There are no base qualities to consult, and no much larger clone falls within one base. The identical CDR3 is also encoded by other nucleotide sequences in the sample. This record comes from a study of blood T cell repertoires in COVID-19 (dated by TCRdb to the early 2020s). Describing the broader study: The collaborator samples originated in the United States, Italy and Spain and spanned the acute and convalescent phases of COVID-19. The material from the prospective study consisted of cDNA or gDNA derived from T cells, B-cell-depleted T cells, or PBMCs. Subjects who had been exposed to COVID-19, were actively infected with it, or had recovered from it provided the deeply sampled blood TCRbeta repertoires that made up the dataset. The repertoires were made available in a free public database intended to serve as a resource for research on the immune response to SARS-CoV-2. The samples were drawn from the first 160 participants of the ongoing ImmuneRACE study and from 1,254 subjects provided by 6 global collaborators. Nearly every sample came with metadata listing a de-identified subject ID, COVID-19 status, age in years and sex. Where available, HLA class I and class II types were obtained from metadata supplied by the sample provider rather than from assay-based typing.

Each collaborating institution followed its own protocols to collect whole blood in K2EDTA tubes. For TCRbeta analysis, collaborator samples were shipped as frozen whole blood, as isolated PBMCs, or as DNA extracted from either sample type. TCRbeta CDR3 regions were amplified from genomic DNA by means of the immunoSEQ Assay, a bias-controlled multiplex PCR. The paper's processing steps were these. The number of nucleated cells in each sample was estimated by amplification of reference gene primers within the assay. Sequence reads were collapsed and filtered to measure the absolute abundance of every unique TCRbeta CDR3 rearrangement. For each sample, productive Simpson clonality was calculated as the square root of Simpson's diversity index across productive rearrangements. The table comes from immuneACCESS by way of TCRdb, which keeps in-frame sequences with V and J called. Part of the clones is missing from these tables; in studies checked, under half for an unresolved V gene and the rest for unknown reasons. Clone size and V and J calls were adopted from that table, with D and trimming inferred from the DNA. The sample records 90,000 to 110,000 clones, around 89% of which are singletons. The biggest ten clones account for less than 1.5% of the sample.

Trimming costs V 5 bases and J 2 bases, and their ends lie 7 bases apart. Sequences SEHNR (CDR1) and FQNEAQ (CDR2) are obtained from the germline V gene (reference sequence). Reading from cysteine to phenylalanine, the CDR3 counts 12 amino acids. Kept here is only the CDR3 DNA, which spans 36 bases and is read in frame from base 1. General conclusions and limits of the study: The quantity of clinical and demographic metadata differed by source and by participant and was supplied without curation.

The receptor's source is a human donor in a cohort sampled during active COVID-19. The sequencing input was peripheral blood. The rearrangement joined TRBV7-9 to TRBJ2-7, with TRBD2 as a weak D call on 5 bases. The DNA reads TGTGCCAGCAGCCCCGGGACCTACGAGCAGTACTTC. This gives the protein CASSPGTYEQYF.